These T cell receptor beta chains were read from a single sample in a study of T-cell reconstitution after alpha-beta-depleted transplantation in children. MiXCR was run by TCRdb on the PCR reads, yielding one entry per CDR3 protein. The sample lists hundreds of thousands of distinct CDR3 sequences, more than 10% occurring once. The material sequenced was PBMCs from the stem cell graft donor, taken from the stem cell graft. These receptors came from a human donor who donated a stem cell graft to a child with acute lymphoblastic leukemia. Both conserved end residues are part of each CDR3. D genes are given only for firm matches. Size is omitted from some rows. Given values are once, few, many or a class for expanded clones.

D gene,clone size,V gene,J gene,CDR3 DNA,CDR3 protein
TRBD1,many,TRBV27,TRBJ2-7,TGTGCCAGCAGTTCACAGGGGGTCCTGTACGAGCAGTACTTC,CASSSQGVLYEQYF
TRBD2,-,TRBV11-2,TRBJ2-3,TGTGCCAGCAGCCCCACCCGGACTAGCGGGAGTACTGACATCAGCACAGATACGCAGTATTTT,CASSPTRTSGSTDISTDTQYF
-,many,TRBV20-1,TRBJ2-2,TGCAGTGCTCCCGGACAGAACACCGGGGAGCTGTTTTTT,CSAPGQNTGELFF
-,-,TRBV11-2,TRBJ2-3,TGTGCCAGCACCCTGACTAGGGGGGAAGCAGATACGCAGTATTTT,CASTLTRGEADTQYF
TRBD2,many,TRBV7-9,TRBJ2-7,TGTGCCAGCAGCTTAGGTTACGGGACTAGATCCGAGCAGTACTTC,CASSLGYGTRSEQYF
-,many,TRBV5-1,TRBJ2-2,TGCGCCAGCAGCCCAGATCACACCGGGGAGCTGTTTTTT,CASSPDHTGELFF
-,many,TRBV28,TRBJ2-2,TGTGCCAGCAGTTTATTTGGGCAGGGTCGCACCGGGGAGCTGTTTTTT,CASSLFGQGRTGELFF
TRBD2,many,TRBV4-3,TRBJ2-3,TGCGCCAGCAGCCAAGCGGGAGGGCCGACGGCAGATACGCAGTATTTT,CASSQAGGPTADTQYF
TRBD1,few,TRBV29-1,TRBJ1-1,TGCAGCGCCGGAACCGGGACAGGGCAAGAAGCTTTCTTT,CSAGTGTGQEAFF
-,many,TRBV28,TRBJ2-1,TGTGGGAGACCAAGGAATGAGCAGTTCTTC,CGRPRNEQFF